These T cell receptor beta chains were read from a single sample in a study of Ad26.COV2.S vaccination and SARS-CoV-2 variants. Repertoires were generated with immunoSEQ multiplex PCR, while TCRdb's copy carries only in-frame clones and drops some. The profile shows roughly 400,000 clones, 90% of them singletons. Specimen: peripheral blood, collected in a trial of Ad26.COV2.S vaccine versus placebo. The receptors originated from a person between 18 and 60 years old who received the Ad26.COV2.S COVID-19 vaccine or a placebo. CDR3s include the opening cysteine and the closing phenylalanine or tryptophan. Fields, in order: clone size, D gene, V gene, J gene, CDR3 protein, CDR3 DNA. The D gene is left open where the match is weak. Rows give clone size only sometimes, using once, few, many, or a class for an expanded clone.

few	NA	TRBV27	TRBJ1-5	CASRRQRNQPQHF	TGTGCCAGCAGAAGACAGCGAAATCAGCCCCAGCATTTT
NA	TRBD2	TRBV9	TRBJ2-1	CASSLTGTSYDEQFF	TGTGCCAGCAGCTTAACCGGGACTAGCTACGATGAGCAGTTCTTC
NA	NA	TRBV3-1/TRBV3-2	TRBJ1-2	CASSQDWQVVYGYTF	TGTGCCAGCAGCCAAGATTGGCAGGTTGTGTATGGCTACACCTTC
NA	TRBD1	TRBV10-3	TRBJ2-7	CAISDPRTGPYEQYF	TGTGCCATCAGTGATCCCAGGACAGGGCCCTACGAGCAGTACTTC
NA	NA	TRBV10-3	TRBJ1-2	CAISEPDLNYGYTF	TGTGCCATCAGTGAGCCCGATCTAAACTATGGCTACACCTTC
NA	TRBD2	TRBV9	TRBJ2-6	CASSVAPDPGLAGLSGANVLTF	TGTGCCAGCAGCGTAGCCCCTGACCCGGGACTAGCGGGTCTCTCTGGGGCCAACGTCCTGACTTTC
NA	TRBD2	TRBV2	TRBJ2-6	CASSELAGGFTGANVLTF	TGTGCCAGCAGTGAACTAGCGGGAGGTTTCACTGGGGCCAACGTCCTGACTTTC
NA	TRBD1	TRBV6-2/TRBV6-3	TRBJ1-4	CASSSTDRVLFF	TGTGCCAGCAGTTCCACGGACAGGGTACTGTTTTTT
NA	NA	TRBV30	TRBJ1-1	CAWSVLLRGEAFF	TGTGCCTGGAGTGTACTCCTCAGGGGTGAAGCTTTCTTT
NA	NA	TRBV2	TRBJ2-2	CASTGPPNTGELFF	TGTGCCAGTACGGGACCTCCGAACACCGGGGAGCTGTTTTTT
once	TRBD1	TRBV18	TRBJ2-2	CASSPGTGQTGELFF	TGTGCCAGCTCACCCGGGACAGGGCAGACCGGGGAGCTGTTTTTT
NA	TRBD1	TRBV27	TRBJ1-4	CASSRSGQGFEKLFF	TGTGCCAGCAGTCGTTCGGGACAGGGTTTTGAAAAACTGTTTTTT
NA	NA	TRBV29-1	TRBJ2-1	CSVIAGWQFF	TGCAGCGTTATTGCGGGATGGCAGTTCTTC
once	TRBD1	TRBV30	TRBJ2-5	CAWSTLRDRKETQYF	TGTGCCTGGAGCACCCTCCGGGACAGGAAAGAGACCCAGTACTTC
NA	TRBD1	TRBV28	TRBJ1-3	CASSLRGQGALLGNTIYF	TGTGCCAGCAGTTTAAGAGGACAGGGGGCCTTGCTTGGAAACACCATATATTTT
NA	TRBD1	TRBV30	TRBJ2-5	CACDRGWETQYF	TGTGCCTGTGACAGGGGTTGGGAGACCCAGTACTTC
NA	TRBD2	TRBV7-2	TRBJ2-3	CASSPAASGNPDTQYF	TGTGCCAGCAGTCCAGCGGCTAGCGGGAACCCAGATACGCAGTATTTT
NA	NA	TRBV14	TRBJ1-1	CASSQAGTEAFF	TGTGCCAGCAGCCAAGCGGGCACTGAAGCTTTCTTT
NA	NA	TRBV28	TRBJ2-7	CASSFPSQYEQYF	TGTGCCAGCAGTTTTCCTAGCCAGTACGAGCAGTACTTC
NA	NA	TRBV14	TRBJ1-5	CASSQVTRQLFRGNQPQHF	TGTGCCAGCAGCCAAGTTACGAGACAGTTATTTAGGGGCAATCAGCCCCAGCATTTT
NA	NA	TRBV13	TRBJ2-7	CASSQERESPYEQYF	TGTGCCAGCAGCCAAGAACGGGAGAGTCCCTACGAGCAGTACTTC
NA	TRBD2	TRBV27	TRBJ2-7	CASRLAGGGEQYF	TGTGCCAGCAGACTAGCGGGAGGTGGCGAGCAGTACTTC
NA	TRBD1	TRBV28	TRBJ1-3	CASSSPGGLNTIYF	TGTGCCAGCAGTTCCCCAGGGGGGCTAAACACCATATATTTT
NA	NA	TRBV7-2	TRBJ1-6	CASSLVGHQGDSPLHF	TGTGCCAGCAGCTTAGTTGGCCACCAGGGAGATTCACCCCTCCACTTT
NA	NA	TRBV6-1	TRBJ2-3	CASSEELRGVGSFTDTQYF	TGTGCCAGCAGTGAAGAGCTCAGGGGAGTAGGGTCCTTCACAGATACGCAGTATTTT
NA	NA	TRBV19	TRBJ2-1	CASSIGPYEQFF	TGTGCCAGTAGTATTGGTCCCTATGAGCAGTTCTTC
NA	NA	TRBV15	TRBJ1-1	CATQGPVNTEAFF	TGTGCCACCCAAGGTCCAGTGAACACTGAAGCTTTCTTT
NA	NA	TRBV5-4	TRBJ2-2	CASSPRVPNTGELFF	TGTGCCAGCAGCCCCCGGGTCCCGAACACCGGGGAGCTGTTTTTT
NA	NA	TRBV2	TRBJ1-6	CASSPEEFSPLHF	TGTGCCAGCAGCCCAGAGGAGTTCTCACCCCTCCACTTT
NA	TRBD1	TRBV25-1	TRBJ1-2	CASSESDRGGRDGYTF	TGTGCCAGCAGTGAATCGGACAGGGGAGGAAGGGATGGCTACACCTTC
NA	NA	TRBV7-6	TRBJ2-5	CASSFGHLETQYF	TGTGCCAGCAGCTTTGGACATCTAGAGACCCAGTACTTC
NA	NA	TRBV5-5	TRBJ1-4	CASIGGSAKNEKLFF	TGTGCCAGCATCGGAGGGAGTGCTAAAAATGAAAAACTGTTTTTT
once	NA	TRBV6-1	TRBJ1-5	CASSEALRFGTRPQHF	TGTGCCAGCAGTGAAGCGCTGCGGTTTGGGACCAGACCCCAGCATTTT
NA	NA	TRBV2	TRBJ1-5	CASSEEGGYSNQPQHF	TGTGCCAGCAGTGAAGAGGGCGGGTATAGCAATCAGCCCCAGCATTTT
NA	TRBD1	TRBV27	TRBJ2-2	CATARDSLTGELFF	TGTGCCACCGCCCGGGACAGCCTGACCGGGGAGCTGTTTTTT
NA	NA	TRBV20-1	TRBJ2-5	CSASRRVEETQYF	TGCAGTGCTAGTCGCAGGGTTGAAGAGACCCAGTACTTC